Below, one T cell receptor beta chain is given with its context. Antigen unknown. This sample stems from a study of blood T cells in healthy people across ages. General study findings and limits: Shifts in expanded clonotypes may have been confounded by donor CMV status, which was unknown.

Caucasian, healthy and from Russia, the donors were aged between about 6 and 90. V was cut by 5 bases and J by 1 base, with 15 bases left in between. CDR1 and CDR2 from the germline V gene are MNHEY and SVGAGI. The CDR3 totals 15 residues. It was with a sample-barcoded 5' primer and a J-beta primer mix that a second PCR of roughly 7 to 12 cycles was run. Individual samples furnished no less than 2.5 million CDR3-containing paired-end reads apiece. Using its own MiXCR run on the 5' RACE reads, TCRdb lists one record per CDR3 protein. The repertoire holds roughly 2 million distinct CDR3 sequences, with about 50% as singletons.

This clonotype was obtained from a woman between 35 and 50 years old in good health. The specimen was blood. This sequence joins TRBV6-5 and TRBJ2-7; the D is unclear. CDR3: CASSLLMDRSYEQYF. For the CDR3, the DNA is TGTGCCAGCAGTCTACTTATGGACCGATCCTACGAGCAGTACTTC.